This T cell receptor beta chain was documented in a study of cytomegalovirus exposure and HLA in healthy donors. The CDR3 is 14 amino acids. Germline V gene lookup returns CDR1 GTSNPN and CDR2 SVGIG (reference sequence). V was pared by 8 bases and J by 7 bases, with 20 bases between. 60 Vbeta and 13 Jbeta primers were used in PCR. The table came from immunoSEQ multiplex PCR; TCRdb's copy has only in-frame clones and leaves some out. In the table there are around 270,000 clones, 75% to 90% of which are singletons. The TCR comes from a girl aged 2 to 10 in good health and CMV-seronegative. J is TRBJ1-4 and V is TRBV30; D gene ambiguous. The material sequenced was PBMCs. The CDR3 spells CAATPTPGSEKLFF. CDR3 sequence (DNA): TGTGCCGCCACCCCCACCCCAGGTAGTGAAAAACTGTTTTTT.